This TCR beta chain came from a study of T cells expressing NK-cell markers. The germline gives CDR1 LGHNA, CDR2 YNFKEQ. The CDR3 is 15 amino acids. TCRdb reprocessed the 5' RACE reads; each CDR3 protein has one entry and no DNA is given. This repertoire comprises some 500,000 distinct CDR3 sequences; its ten largest clones make up over 1.1%. The sequenced sample was blood T cells: a sorted CD56 or NKG2C T cell subset, CD4+ or CD8+ T cells, or bulk PBMC T cells (not recorded which). The rearrangement uses TRBV4-2 and TRBJ2-5; TCRdb's D call of TRBD2 is untestable without DNA. The clonotype originates from a woman between 45 and 60 years old in good health. Here the CDR3 reads CASSQGLAGGETQYF.